The TCR beta chain under discussion was sequenced for a study of shared clonotypes between healthy human individuals. Study-wide background: The study drew on a couple of women and three men aged 18 to 49 as donors. The study's findings and limits: The genetic and exposure-history diversity represented was limited by few donors. Tissues were not sampled, only blood, and their repertoires likely differ. The authors expected sequencing depth to affect clonotype sharing among donors.

The V end was cut by 5 bases, the J end by 0 bases, with 9 bases between. The germline gives CDR1 MRHNA, CDR2 SNTAGT. The CDR3 is made up of 14 amino acids. TCRdb's copy holds only in-frame clones and misses some; the assay was immunoSEQ multiplex PCR. The data show roughly 500,000 clones, around 79% seen once. This clone was seen a few times. Its cognate antigen is unknown. The material sequenced was PBMCs. This receptor was identified in a woman aged 40 to 49 in good health. Some clones in this sample may be carry-over from other donors' samples. J is TRBJ2-3 and V is TRBV6-4; possible D gene TRBD2, 6 bases. CDR3 bases: TGTGCCAGCAGTAAAAGCGGGAGCACAGATACGCAGTATTTT. This gives the protein CASSKSGSTDTQYF.